This TCR beta chain was identified in a study of blood T cell repertoires in COVID-19 (dated by TCRdb to 2020 to 2022). Regarding the study in general: The collaborator samples originated in the United States, Italy and Spain and spanned the acute and convalescent phases of COVID-19. Where available, HLA class I and class II types were taken from metadata supplied by the sample provider and were not determined by assay-based typing. Nearly every sample came with metadata listing a de-identified subject ID, COVID-19 status, age in years and sex. Samples were obtained from the ongoing ImmuneRACE study (first 160 participants) and from about 1,300 subjects provided by 6 global collaborators. The material from the prospective study consisted of cDNA or gDNA derived from T cells, B-cell-depleted T cells, or PBMCs. The repertoires were released in a freely available public database intended as a resource for research on the immune response to SARS-CoV-2. Subjects who had been exposed to COVID-19, were actively infected with it, or had recovered from it provided the deeply sampled blood TCRbeta repertoires that made up the dataset. General study outcomes and caveats: How much clinical and demographic metadata was included differed by source and by participant, and the metadata was provided uncurated.

This clone was picked up a small number of times. No cognate antigen has been identified for it. No quality values exist for individual bases; no much larger clone is one base distant. At one collaborating source in Seattle, patients were enrolled during active infection and were followed longitudinally through the course of disease. Each collaborating institution followed its own protocols to collect whole blood in K2EDTA tubes. Collaborator samples were shipped for TCRbeta analysis as frozen whole blood, isolated PBMCs, or DNA extracted from either sample type. The immunoSEQ Assay, a bias-controlled multiplex PCR, was used to amplify TCRbeta CDR3 regions from genomic DNA. Per the authors' processing: The number of nucleated cells in each sample was estimated by amplification of reference gene primers within the assay. To quantify the absolute abundance of each unique TCRbeta CDR3 rearrangement, sequence reads were collapsed and filtered. Productive Simpson clonality was computed per sample as the square root of Simpson's diversity index over productive rearrangements. Entries here come from immuneACCESS through TCRdb and include only in-frame sequences with V and J called. Some clones fail to appear in such tables; in the studies checked, an unresolved V gene covers under half of the shortfall, and the cause of the remainder is unknown. V and J calls and clone size are as listed in that table; D and trimming were resolved from the DNA. Present in this sample are about 230,000 clones, 65% to 90% of which were seen just once. Approximately 10% of the sample comes from the top ten.

Spanning cysteine to phenylalanine, the CDR3 consists of 13 amino acids. The retained sequence is limited to the CDR3, 39 bases, with the frame set at the first base. Cut back by 5 bases and 7 bases, the V and J ends lie 12 bases apart. CDR1 is given as MNHEY and CDR2 as SVGAGI, both from the germline V gene. The V and J segments used are TRBV6-5 and TRBJ1-5; the D gene is not confidently resolved. This TCR came from a man aged 45-65 years with COVID-19, enrolled during active disease. The source material was peripheral blood. The CDR3 has the sequence CASSREGGQPQHF. The nucleotides read TGTGCCAGCAGTCGAGAGGGTGGGCAGCCCCAGCATTTT.